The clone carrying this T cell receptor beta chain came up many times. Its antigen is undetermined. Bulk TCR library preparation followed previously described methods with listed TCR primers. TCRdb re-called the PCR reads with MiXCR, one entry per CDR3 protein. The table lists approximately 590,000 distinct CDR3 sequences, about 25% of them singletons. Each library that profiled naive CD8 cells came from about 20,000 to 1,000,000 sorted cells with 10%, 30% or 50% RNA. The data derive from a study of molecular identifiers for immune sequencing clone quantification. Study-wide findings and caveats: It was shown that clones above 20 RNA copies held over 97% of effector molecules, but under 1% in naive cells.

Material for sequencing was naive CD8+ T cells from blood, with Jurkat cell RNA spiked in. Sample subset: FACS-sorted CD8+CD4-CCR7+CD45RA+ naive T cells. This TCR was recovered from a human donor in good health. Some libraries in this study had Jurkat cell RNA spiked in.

CDR3 sequence reads: CAWSVPEDSSYEQYF. CDR3 DNA: TGTGCCTGGAGTGTCCCAGAGGACAGCTCCTACGAGCAGTACTTC. The chain has TRBV30 and TRBJ2-7; a possible D gene is TRBD1 (6 bases). Between the trimmed V and J ends, which lost 0 bases and 0 bases, there was a span of 12 bases. The CDR3 loop spans 15 amino acids. Germline V gene sequence: CDR1 GTSNPN, CDR2 SVGIG (reference sequence).